A single sample is the source of the 24 T cell receptor beta chains below, sequenced in a study of cytomegalovirus exposure and HLA in healthy donors. Primers for the PCR totalled 60 Vbeta and 13 Jbeta. Clones were sequenced by immunoSEQ multiplex PCR, and TCRdb holds only the in-frame ones, with some missing. In total, the table holds roughly 190,000 clones. Sequenced input: PBMCs. These receptors were taken from a woman between 18 and 30 years old in good health and CMV-seropositive.

V gene TRBV18 combines with J gene TRBJ1-1; TRBD1 might be the D (6 bases). Trimming took off 3 bases at V and 0 bases at J, with 11 bases between the two ends. Per the germline V gene, CDR1 is KGHSH and CDR2 is LQKENI. This CDR3 spans 15 amino acids. For the CDR3, the DNA is TGTGCCAGCTCACCCGGGACACAAGTGAACACTGAAGCTTTCTTT. Encoded protein: CASSPGTQVNTEAFF.

The chain has TRBV6-5 and TRBJ1-2; 7 bases map to TRBD1. Germline-derived CDR1 and CDR2 are MNHEY and SVGAGI. CDR3 length equals 13 residues. Germline trimming cut 5 bases from V and 7 bases from J; bases unmatched to any gene: 7. This chain's CDR3 is CASSATGVAGYTF. The CDR3 bases are TGTGCCAGCAGTGCTACAGGGGTGGCTGGCTACACCTTC.

The chain has TRBV7-2 and TRBJ2-5; 9 positions match TRBD2. V trimming: 6 bases; J trimming: 3 bases; junction bases outside the gene matches: 2. Germline loops: CDR1 SGHTA, CDR2 FQGNSA. This CDR3 is built from 13 residues. CDR3 protein: CASSKRGEETQYF. Here the CDR3 DNA reads TGTGCCAGCAGTAAGCGGGGGGAAGAGACCCAGTACTTC.

This chain joins TRBV4-1 and TRBJ2-1; 8 nucleotides agree with TRBD2. This CDR3 is 16 amino acids long. V dropped 0 bases and J dropped 8; count of bases not matched to a gene: 9. Germline CDR1 is MGHRA and CDR2 is YSYEKL. In DNA, the CDR3 is TGCGCCAGCAGCCAAGATTATTCGGGGGGGCCGGATGAGCAGTTCTTC. As protein: CASSQDYSGGPDEQFF.

This chain uses TRBV4-2 with TRBJ1-1; 9 positions agree with TRBD1. Trimming took 3 bases from V and 3 from J; bases not matched to a gene: 2. Germline V lookup: CDR1 LGHNA, CDR2 YNFKEQ. The CDR3 runs to 14 residues. CDR3: CASSQGTGHTEAFF. In DNA form, the CDR3 reads TGTGCCAGCAGCCAGGGGACAGGGCACACTGAAGCTTTCTTT.

This chain uses TRBV5-1 with TRBJ2-2; D ambiguous. The CDR3 extends over 16 amino acids. Trimming removed 1 base from V and 3 bases from J, with 13 bases in between. Germline V CDR1 and CDR2: SGHRS, YFSETQ. The CDR3 reads CASSLSRSSDTGELFF. The CDR3 coding sequence is TGCGCCAGCAGCTTGTCCCGGAGTTCGGACACCGGGGAGCTGTTTTTT.

The rearrangement joins TRBV29-1 to TRBJ2-1; unclear D gene. Germline values: CDR1 SQVTM, CDR2 ANQGSEA. V was trimmed by 6 bases and J by 7 bases, leaving 7 bases between them. This CDR3 contains 10 residues. The CDR3 bases are TGCAGCGTGTCTGCGAATGAGCAGTTCTTC. Encoded protein: CSVSANEQFF.

The chain carries TRBV5-1 and TRBJ2-1; TRBD2 aligns across 8 bases. The CDR3 is made up of 15 amino acids. Looked up from germline, CDR1 is SGHRS and CDR2 is YFSETQ. Trimming took 5 bases from V and 2 from J; bases not matched to a gene: 6. Here the CDR3 DNA reads TGCGCCAGCAGTCGGGGGGGGACCACCTACAATGAGCAGTTCTTC. It yields the protein CASSRGGTTYNEQFF.

The genes are TRBV5-6 and TRBJ2-7; 12 positions agree with TRBD1. V shed 3 bases and J 5 bases; nucleotides not matched to a gene: 9. The germline V gene has CDR1 SGHDT and CDR2 YYEEEE. This CDR3 comprises 16 residues. CDR3 coding DNA: TGTGCCAGCAGCTCCCGGGGGACAGGGGGCCGCCACGAGCAGTACTTC. Protein: CASSSRGTGGRHEQYF.

The rearrangement uses TRBV15 and TRBJ1-3; TRBD1 might be the D (5 bases). Germline lookup yields CDR1 LNHNV and CDR2 YYDKDF (reference sequence). Trimming left V 8 bases short and J 0 bases short, with 8 bases between. The length of the CDR3 is 13 residues. The CDR3: CATRQGSGNTIYF. CDR3 coding DNA: TGTGCCACCCGTCAGGGCTCTGGAAACACCATATATTTT.

The chain has TRBV15 and TRBJ1-5; 7 bases align to TRBD1. V shed 1 base and J 6 bases; nucleotides not matched to a gene: 6. The CDR3 sequence is 15 residues long. Germline V gene lookup returns CDR1 LNHNV and CDR2 YYDKDF (reference sequence). In DNA form, the CDR3 reads TGTGCCACCAGCAGAGCTACAGGGGTGGCTCAGCCCCAGCATTTT. Residues: CATSRATGVAQPQHF.

The gene calls are TRBV15 and TRBJ1-1, with 8 bases aligning to TRBD1. Trimming took 4 bases from V and 12 from J; bases not matched to a gene: 7. Germline V gene data show CDR1 as LNHNV and CDR2 as YYDKDF (reference sequence). The CDR3 length is 12 residues. CDR3 in DNA: TGTGCCACCAGCACCGACAGGGGTTCGACTTTCTTT. It translates to CATSTDRGSTFF.

The chain links TRBV11-2 to TRBJ2-1; 14 bases are shared with TRBD2. In germline, CDR1 is SGHAT, CDR2 FQNNGV. Germline trimming cut 5 bases from V and 7 bases from J; bases unmatched to any gene: 4. The CDR3 spans 15 residues. The DNA for the CDR3 is TGTGCCAGCAGCGGAGGGACTAGCGGGAGTAATGAGCAGTTCTTC. Residues: CASSGGTSGSNEQFF. Full variable domain (outside the CDR3, taken from reference TRBV11-2 and TRBJ2-1): EAGVAQSPRYKIIEKRQSVAFWCNPISGHATLYWYQQILGQGPKLLIQFQNNGVVDDSQLPKDRFSAERLKGVDSTLKIQPAKLEDSAVYLCASSGGTSGSNEQFFGPGTRLTVL.

The V call is TRBV7-9, the J call TRBJ1-1; 10 nucleotides agree with TRBD1. The J segment lost 1 base and the V segment lost 5 bases, leaving 7 bases of the junction unmatched. Per germline, CDR1 SEHNR and CDR2 FQNEAQ (reference sequence). This CDR3 is 16 amino acids long. The CDR3 DNA sequence: TGTGCCAGCAGCCAGGGTCGGGACAGGGGGAACACTGAAGCTTTCTTT. It yields the protein CASSQGRDRGNTEAFF.

V gene TRBV9 combines with J gene TRBJ1-5; 7 bases match TRBD1. Germline trimming cut 2 bases from V and 1 base from J; bases unmatched to any gene: 3. The length of the CDR3 is 15 residues. CDR1 is SGDLS and CDR2 is YYNGEE in the germline V gene. CDR3 coding DNA: TGTGCCAGCAGCGTCGGGACAGCGAGCAATCAGCCCCAGCATTTT. Protein product: CASSVGTASNQPQHF.

The chain recombines TRBV29-1 with TRBJ1-1, with 9 bases aligning to TRBD1. CDR3 size: 14 residues. Germline V lookup: CDR1 SQVTM, CDR2 ANQGSEA. The trim removed 5 bases at V and 1 base at J, leaving 5 bases unmatched. The DNA of the CDR3 is TGCAGCGTTAACAGGGGACAGGGGAACACTGAAGCTTTCTTT. Its protein is CSVNRGQGNTEAFF.

This sequence joins TRBV5-4 and TRBJ1-4; TRBD1 is a possible D gene (5 bases). The germline CDR1 and CDR2 sequences are SGHNT and YYREEE (reference sequence). V was clipped by 0 bases and J by 4 bases, with 7 bases between them. The CDR3 extends over 14 amino acids. CDR3 residues: CASSLGQNNEKLFF. In DNA, the CDR3 is TGTGCCAGCAGCTTGGGACAGAATAATGAAAAACTGTTTTTT.

The chain uses TRBV4-3 and TRBJ1-3; D is unclear. There are 17 residues in the CDR3. The ends were cut back, 0 bases at V and 0 bases at J, with 12 bases in the middle. CDR1 LGHNA and CDR2 YSLEER come from the germline V gene. As DNA, the CDR3 is TGCGCCAGCAGCCAAGATTATGGCCCAATCTCTGGAAACACCATATATTTT. Amino acid sequence: CASSQDYGPISGNTIYF.

CDR3 nucleotide sequence: TGTGCCAGCAATGGGCGGGCCTACGAGCAGTACTTC. Its protein product is CASNGRAYEQYF. The chain recombines TRBV28 with TRBJ2-7; weak D call: TRBD2 (5 bases). Germline CDR1 reads MDHEN; CDR2 reads SYDVKM. The CDR3 loop spans 12 amino acids. The V end lost 7 bases, the J end lost 2 bases, and 9 bases lay between the germline ends.

The chain employs TRBV6-5 and TRBJ1-1, with D perhaps TRBD1 (6 bases). The CDR3 loop spans 13 amino acids. CDR1 and CDR2 from the germline V gene are MNHEY and SVGAGI. The V gene lost 2 bases and the J gene lost 6 bases, with 10 bases spanning the gap. Written as DNA, the CDR3 is TGTGCCAGCAGTTACGGGGGGGGCTCTGAAGCTTTCTTT. Amino acids: CASSYGGGSEAFF.

The CDR3, as DNA: TGTGCCAGCAGCTCCACCGGACAGGGCTTAGACGGCTACACCTTC. This sequence encodes CASSSTGQGLDGYTF. The chain is built from TRBV7-3 and TRBJ1-2; TRBD1 matches at 8 bases. Germline loops: CDR1 SGHTA, CDR2 FQGTGA. The CDR3 is 15 amino acids. The junction had 12 bases not matched to a gene; V was cut back by 4 bases and J by 8 bases.

This sequence joins TRBV9 and TRBJ2-3; D is perhaps TRBD2 (5 bases). This CDR3 spans 12 amino acids. Germline CDR1 reads SGDLS; CDR2 reads YYNGEE. The V gene lost 3 bases and the J gene lost 6 bases, with 8 bases spanning the gap. CDR3: CASSGGRDTQYF. CDR3 nucleotides: TGTGCCAGCAGCGGAGGGCGGGATACGCAGTATTTT.

This sequence joins TRBV4-3 and TRBJ2-2; the match to TRBD1 covers 11 bases. Germline V gene data show CDR1 as LGHNA and CDR2 as YSLEER. J gave up 6 bases and V 2 bases, and 8 bases lay outside the gene matches. This CDR3 has 17 amino acids. DNA of the CDR3: TGCGCCAGCAGCCAAACCCGGACAGGGGGCCTACCCGGGGAGCTGTTTTTT. Translating gives CASSQTRTGGLPGELFF.

This chain links TRBV7-9 with TRBJ2-5; TRBD2 is a possible D gene (5 bases). Germline values: CDR1 SEHNR, CDR2 FQNEAQ (reference sequence). The V end lost 5 bases, the J end lost 5 bases, and 15 bases lay between the germline ends. The length of the CDR3 is 14 residues. CDR3 in DNA: TGTGCCAGCAGCCCTGATCGCAGGAGGGAGACCCAGTACTTC. Its protein product is CASSPDRRRETQYF.